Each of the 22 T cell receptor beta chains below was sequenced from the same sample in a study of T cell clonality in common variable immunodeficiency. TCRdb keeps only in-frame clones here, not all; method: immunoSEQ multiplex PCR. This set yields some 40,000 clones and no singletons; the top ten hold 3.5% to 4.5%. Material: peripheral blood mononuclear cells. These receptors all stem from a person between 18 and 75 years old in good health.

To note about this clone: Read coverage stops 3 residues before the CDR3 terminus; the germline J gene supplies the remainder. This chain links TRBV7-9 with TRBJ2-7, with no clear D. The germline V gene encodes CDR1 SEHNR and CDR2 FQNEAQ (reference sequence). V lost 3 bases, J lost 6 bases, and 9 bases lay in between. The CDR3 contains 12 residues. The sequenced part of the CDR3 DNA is TGTGCCAGCAGCTTGAAGGGCTCCGAG. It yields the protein CASSLKGSE. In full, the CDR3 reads CASSLKGSEQYF.

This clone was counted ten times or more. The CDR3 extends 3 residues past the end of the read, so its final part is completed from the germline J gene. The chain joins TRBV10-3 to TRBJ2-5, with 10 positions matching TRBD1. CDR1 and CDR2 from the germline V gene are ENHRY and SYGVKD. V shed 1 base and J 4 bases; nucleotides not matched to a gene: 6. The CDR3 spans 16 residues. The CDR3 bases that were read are TGTGCCATCAGTGAGTGGGGGACAGGGGCAGGAGAGACC. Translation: CAISEWGTGAGET. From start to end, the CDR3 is CAISEWGTGAGETQYF.

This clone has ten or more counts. CDR3 protein: CASSQDRRNTEAFF. The part of the CDR3 DNA that was read is TGCGCCAGCAGCCAAGATCGTAGGAACACTGAA. J is TRBJ1-1 and V is TRBV4-1; D unresolved. The read ends 3 residues before the CDR3 terminus; that terminus is restored from the germline J gene. Germline CDR1 is MGHRA and CDR2 is YSYEKL. This CDR3 has 14 amino acids. Deletions cut 0 bases from V and 1 base from J, with 6 bases between.

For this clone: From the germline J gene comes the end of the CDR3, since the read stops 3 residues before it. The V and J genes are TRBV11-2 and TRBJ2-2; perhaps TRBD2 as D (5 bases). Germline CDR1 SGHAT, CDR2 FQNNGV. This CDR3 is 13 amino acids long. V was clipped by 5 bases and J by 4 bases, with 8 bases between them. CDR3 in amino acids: CASSLSATGELFF. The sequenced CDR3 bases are TGTGCCAGCAGCCTTAGCGCCACCGGGGAG.

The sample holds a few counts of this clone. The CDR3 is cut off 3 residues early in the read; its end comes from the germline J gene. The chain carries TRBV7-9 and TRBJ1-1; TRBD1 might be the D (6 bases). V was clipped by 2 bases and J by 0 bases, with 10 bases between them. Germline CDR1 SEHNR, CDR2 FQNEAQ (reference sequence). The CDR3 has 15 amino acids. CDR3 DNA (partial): TGTGCCAGCAGCTTAAAGGGGGTAATGAACACTGAA. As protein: CASSLKGVMNTE. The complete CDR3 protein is CASSLKGVMNTEAFF.

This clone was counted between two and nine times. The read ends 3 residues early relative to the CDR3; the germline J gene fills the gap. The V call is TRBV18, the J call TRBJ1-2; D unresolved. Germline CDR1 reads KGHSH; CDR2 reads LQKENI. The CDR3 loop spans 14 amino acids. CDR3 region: CASSPVPAAETYTF. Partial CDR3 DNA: TGTGCCAGCTCACCGGTTCCGGCGGCGGAGACC.

The CDR3 bases that were read are TGTGCCAGCAGTGAAGTCAGGTCTAACTATGGC. Its protein product is CASSEVRSNYG. The CDR3 in full is CASSEVRSNYGYTF. V is TRBV2 and J is TRBJ1-2; D not resolved. The DNA ends 3 residues before the CDR3 does, and the rest of the CDR3 is filled in from the germline J gene. The CDR3 runs 14 residues. Germline V CDR1 and CDR2: SNHLY, FYNNEI. V was cut by 1 base and J by 0 bases, with 6 bases left in between.

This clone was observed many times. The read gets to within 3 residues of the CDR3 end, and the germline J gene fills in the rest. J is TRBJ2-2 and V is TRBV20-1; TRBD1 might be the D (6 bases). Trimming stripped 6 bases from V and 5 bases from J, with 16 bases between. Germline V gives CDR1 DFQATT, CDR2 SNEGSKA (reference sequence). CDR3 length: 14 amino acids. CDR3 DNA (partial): TGCAGTGCACAAGACAGGATAAAAACCGGGGAG. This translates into CSAQDRIKTGE. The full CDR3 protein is CSAQDRIKTGELFF.

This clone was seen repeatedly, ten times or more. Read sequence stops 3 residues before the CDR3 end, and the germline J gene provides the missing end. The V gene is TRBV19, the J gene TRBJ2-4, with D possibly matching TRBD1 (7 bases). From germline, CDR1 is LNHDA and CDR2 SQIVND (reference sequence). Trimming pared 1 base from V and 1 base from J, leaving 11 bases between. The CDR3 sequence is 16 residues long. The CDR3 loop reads CASSIGPGGAKNIQYF. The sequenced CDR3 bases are TGTGCCAGTAGTATAGGTCCAGGGGGGGCCAAAAACATT.

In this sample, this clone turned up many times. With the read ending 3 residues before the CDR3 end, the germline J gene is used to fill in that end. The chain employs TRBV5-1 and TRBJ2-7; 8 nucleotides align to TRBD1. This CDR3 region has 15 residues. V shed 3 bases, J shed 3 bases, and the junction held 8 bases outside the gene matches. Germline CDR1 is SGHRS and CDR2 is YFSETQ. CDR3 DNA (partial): TGCGCCAGCAGCTGGATACCGGGACAGGACTACGAG. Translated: CASSWIPGQDYE. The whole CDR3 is CASSWIPGQDYEQYF.

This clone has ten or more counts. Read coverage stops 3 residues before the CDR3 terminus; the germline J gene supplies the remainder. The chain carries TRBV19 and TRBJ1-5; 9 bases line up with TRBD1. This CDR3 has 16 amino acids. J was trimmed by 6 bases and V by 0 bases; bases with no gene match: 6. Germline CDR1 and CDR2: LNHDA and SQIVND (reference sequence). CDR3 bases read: TGTGCCAGTAGTATAGATAGGACAGGGGTTCGTCAGCCC. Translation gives CASSIDRTGVRQP. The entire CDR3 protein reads CASSIDRTGVRQPQHF.

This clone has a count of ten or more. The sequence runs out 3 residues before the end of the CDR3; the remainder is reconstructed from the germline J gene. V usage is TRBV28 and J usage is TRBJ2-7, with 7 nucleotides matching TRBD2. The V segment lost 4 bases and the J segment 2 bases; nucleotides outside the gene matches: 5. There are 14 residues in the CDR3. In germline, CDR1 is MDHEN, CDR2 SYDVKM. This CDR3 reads CASSYGSGAYEQYF. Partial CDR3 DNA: TGTGCCAGCAGTTACGGGAGCGGGGCCTACGAG. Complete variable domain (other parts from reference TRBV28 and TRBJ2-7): DVKVTQSSRYLVKRTGEKVFLECVQDMDHENMFWYRQDPGLGLRLIYFSYDVKMKEKGDIPEGYSVSREKKERFSLILESASTNQTSMYLCASSYGSGAYEQYFGPGTRLTVT.

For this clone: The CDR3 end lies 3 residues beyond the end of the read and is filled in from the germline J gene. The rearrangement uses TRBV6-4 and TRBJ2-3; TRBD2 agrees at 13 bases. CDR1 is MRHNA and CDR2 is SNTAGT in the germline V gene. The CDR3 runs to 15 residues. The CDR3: CASSRTSGGGETQYF. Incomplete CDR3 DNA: TGTGCCAGCAGTAGGACTAGCGGGGGTGGAGAGACG.

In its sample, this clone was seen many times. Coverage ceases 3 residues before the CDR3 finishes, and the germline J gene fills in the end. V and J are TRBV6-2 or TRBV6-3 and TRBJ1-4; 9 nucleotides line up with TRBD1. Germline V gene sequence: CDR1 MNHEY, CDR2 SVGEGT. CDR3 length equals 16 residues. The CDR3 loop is CASSDLRDRVNSPLFF. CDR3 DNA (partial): TGTGCCAGCAGTGACCTCCGGGACAGGGTGAACTCACCA.

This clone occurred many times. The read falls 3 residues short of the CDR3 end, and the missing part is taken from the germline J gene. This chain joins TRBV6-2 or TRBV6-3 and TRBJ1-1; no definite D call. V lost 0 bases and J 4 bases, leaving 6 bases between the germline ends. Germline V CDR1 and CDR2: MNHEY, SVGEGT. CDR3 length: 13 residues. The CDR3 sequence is CASSYSKGTEAFF. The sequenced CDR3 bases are TGTGCCAGCAGTTACTCGAAGGGCACTGAA.

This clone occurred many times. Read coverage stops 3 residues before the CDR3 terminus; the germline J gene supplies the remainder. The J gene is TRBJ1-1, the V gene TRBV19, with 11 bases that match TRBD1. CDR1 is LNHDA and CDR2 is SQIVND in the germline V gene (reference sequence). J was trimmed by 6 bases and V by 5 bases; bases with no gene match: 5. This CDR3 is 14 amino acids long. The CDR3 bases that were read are TGTGCCAGTAGTCCGGACAGGGGGCTCGCTGAA. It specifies CASSPDRGLAE. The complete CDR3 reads CASSPDRGLAEAFF.

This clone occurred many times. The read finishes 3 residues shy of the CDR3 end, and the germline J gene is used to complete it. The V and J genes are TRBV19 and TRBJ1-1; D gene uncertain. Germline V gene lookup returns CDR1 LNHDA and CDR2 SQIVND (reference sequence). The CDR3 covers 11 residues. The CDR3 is CASRASGEAFF. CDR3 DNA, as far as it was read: TGTGCCAGTAGGGCCTCGGGGGAA.

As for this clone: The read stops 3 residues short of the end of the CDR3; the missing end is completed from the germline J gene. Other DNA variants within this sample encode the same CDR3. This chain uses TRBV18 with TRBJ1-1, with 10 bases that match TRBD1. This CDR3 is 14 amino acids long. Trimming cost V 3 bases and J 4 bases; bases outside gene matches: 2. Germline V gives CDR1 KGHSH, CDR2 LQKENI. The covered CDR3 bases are TGTGCCAGCTCACCCCGGGACAGGGGCACTGAA. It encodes CASSPRDRGTE. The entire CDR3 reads CASSPRDRGTEAFF.

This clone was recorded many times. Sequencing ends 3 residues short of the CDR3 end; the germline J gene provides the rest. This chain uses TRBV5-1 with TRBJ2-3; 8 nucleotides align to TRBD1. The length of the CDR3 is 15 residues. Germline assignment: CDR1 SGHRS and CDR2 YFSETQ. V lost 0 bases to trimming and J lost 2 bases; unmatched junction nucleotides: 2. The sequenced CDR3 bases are TGCGCCAGCAGCTTGGACAGGGGGGACACAGATACG. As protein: CASSLDRGDTDT. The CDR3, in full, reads CASSLDRGDTDTQYF.

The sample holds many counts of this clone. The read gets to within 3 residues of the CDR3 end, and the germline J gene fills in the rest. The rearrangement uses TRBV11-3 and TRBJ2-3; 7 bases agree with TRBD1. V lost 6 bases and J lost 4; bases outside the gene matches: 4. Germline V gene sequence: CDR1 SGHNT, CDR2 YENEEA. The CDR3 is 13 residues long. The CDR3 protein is CASSPTGSDTQYF. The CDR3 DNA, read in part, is TGTGCCAGCAGTCCGACAGGGTCAGATACG.

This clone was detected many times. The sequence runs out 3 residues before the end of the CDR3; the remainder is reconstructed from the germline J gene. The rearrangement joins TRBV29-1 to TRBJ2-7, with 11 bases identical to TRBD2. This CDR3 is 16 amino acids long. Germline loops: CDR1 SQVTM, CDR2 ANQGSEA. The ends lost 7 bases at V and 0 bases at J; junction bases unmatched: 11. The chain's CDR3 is CSAFSPSGRYSYEQYF. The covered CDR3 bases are TGCAGCGCTTTCTCCCCTAGCGGGAGGTACTCCTACGAG.

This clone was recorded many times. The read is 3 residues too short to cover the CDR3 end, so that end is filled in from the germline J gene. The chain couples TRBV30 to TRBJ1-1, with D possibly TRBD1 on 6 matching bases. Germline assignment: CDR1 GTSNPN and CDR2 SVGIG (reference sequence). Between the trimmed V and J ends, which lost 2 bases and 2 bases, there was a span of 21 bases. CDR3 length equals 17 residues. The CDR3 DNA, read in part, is TGTGCCTGGAGTTCGGGAACAGGGATAGCCGCCAACACTGAA. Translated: CAWSSGTGIAANTE. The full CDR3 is CAWSSGTGIAANTEAFF.